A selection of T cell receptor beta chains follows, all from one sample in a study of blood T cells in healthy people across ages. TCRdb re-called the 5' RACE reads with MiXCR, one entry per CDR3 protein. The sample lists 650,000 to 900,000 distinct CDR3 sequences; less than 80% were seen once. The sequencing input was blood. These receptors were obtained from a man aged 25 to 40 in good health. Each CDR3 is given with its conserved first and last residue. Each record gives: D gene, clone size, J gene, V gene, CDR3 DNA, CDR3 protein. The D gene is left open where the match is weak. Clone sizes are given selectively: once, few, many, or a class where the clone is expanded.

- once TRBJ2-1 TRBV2 TGTGCCAGCAGTGAAGGAACGGGACTGCAAAATGAGCAGTTCTTC CASSEGTGLQNEQFF
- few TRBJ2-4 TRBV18 TGTGCCAGCTCACCGATGACTTTAGCCAAAAACATTCAGTACTTC CASSPMTLAKNIQYF
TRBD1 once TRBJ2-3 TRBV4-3 TGCGCCAGCAGCTGGGGACAGGGGTGGTCAGATACGCAGTATTTT CASSWGQGWSDTQYF
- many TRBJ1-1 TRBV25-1 TGTGCCAGCAGTGAATCTTCAGGGGTTGGAGCTGAAGCTTTCTTT CASSESSGVGAEAFF
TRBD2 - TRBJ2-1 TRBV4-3 TGCGCCAGCAGCCCTCTCCTAGCGGGGGGGCAGCATGAGCAGTTCTTC CASSPLLAGGQHEQFF
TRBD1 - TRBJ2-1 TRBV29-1 TGCAGCGTCCCGGGACAGGGCTACAATGAGCAGTTCTTC CSVPGQGYNEQFF
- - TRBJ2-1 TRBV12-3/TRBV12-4 TGTGCCAGCAGGGGCCAACACAATGAGCAGTTCTTC CASRGQHNEQFF
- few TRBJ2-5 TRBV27 TGTGCCAGCAGTCCGCAATTGGACGTTCAAGAGACCCAGTACTTC CASSPQLDVQETQYF
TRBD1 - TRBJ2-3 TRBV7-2 TGTGCCAGCAGCCCGACAGGGGGCCTAACAAGAGATACGCAGTATTTT CASSPTGGLTRDTQYF
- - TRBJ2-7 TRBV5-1 TGCGCCAGCAGCCCCATGGGGGCGGGGTCTTCCTACGAGCAGAACTTC CASSPMGAGSSYEQNF
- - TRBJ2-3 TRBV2 TGTGCCAGCAGGGACCCCGGGTCCGAAGGTACGCAGTATTTT CASRDPGSEGTQYF
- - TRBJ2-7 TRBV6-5 TGTGCCAGCAGTTACGGAAGCAACGAGCAGTACTTC CASSYGSNEQYF
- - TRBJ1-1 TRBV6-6 TGTGCCAGCAGTTACTCGCCCCTAGGAGTGAACACTGAAGCTTTCTTT CASSYSPLGVNTEAFF
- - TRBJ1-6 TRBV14 TGTGCCAGCAGCCATGGATCGGCGGACTATAATTCACCCCTCCACTTT CASSHGSADYNSPLHF
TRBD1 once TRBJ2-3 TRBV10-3 TGTGCCATCAGCGAGGGACAGGGGGCTCCAGATACGCAGTATTTT CAISEGQGAPDTQYF
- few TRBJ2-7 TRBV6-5 TGTGCCAGCAGCCCACTTAGGGTTCTCTCCTACGAGCAGTACTTC CASSPLRVLSYEQYF